This is a list of T cell receptor beta chains from one sample in a study of monozygotic twins with inflammatory bowel disease. TCRdb reanalyzed the 5' RACE reads and collapses them to one entry per CDR3 protein, without DNA. Its table lists 440,000 or so distinct CDR3 sequences. The specimen sequenced was blood. The receptors stem from a human donor with ulcerative colitis or Crohn's disease, or a healthy co-twin of an affected twin (not recorded which). CDR3s include the opening cysteine and the closing phenylalanine or tryptophan.

j_gene,v_gene,CDR3aa
TRBJ2-2,TRBV7-9,CASSLFNLLPYTGELFF
TRBJ1-4,TRBV6-1,CASSRTVWDEKLFF
TRBJ2-1,TRBV3-1,CASSQVGGTYNEQFF
TRBJ2-1,TRBV18,CASSASGTYNEQFF
TRBJ1-3,TRBV20-1,CSARPGQISGNTIYF
TRBJ2-7,TRBV7-2,CASSPPPQSDEQYF
TRBJ2-2,TRBV9,CASSVGGTGELFF
TRBJ1-6,TRBV4-1,CASSLGTGQNSPLHF
TRBJ1-1,TRBV3-1,CASSRTGAEAFF
TRBJ2-4,TRBV7-9,CASSYITGLGAKNIQYF
TRBJ2-1,TRBV24-1,CATLVGLHYNEQFF
TRBJ2-4,TRBV11-1,CASSQDRGRTKNIQYF
TRBJ2-3,TRBV27,CASSLSRTDTQYF
TRBJ1-4,TRBV7-9,CASSLKGRLNEKLFF